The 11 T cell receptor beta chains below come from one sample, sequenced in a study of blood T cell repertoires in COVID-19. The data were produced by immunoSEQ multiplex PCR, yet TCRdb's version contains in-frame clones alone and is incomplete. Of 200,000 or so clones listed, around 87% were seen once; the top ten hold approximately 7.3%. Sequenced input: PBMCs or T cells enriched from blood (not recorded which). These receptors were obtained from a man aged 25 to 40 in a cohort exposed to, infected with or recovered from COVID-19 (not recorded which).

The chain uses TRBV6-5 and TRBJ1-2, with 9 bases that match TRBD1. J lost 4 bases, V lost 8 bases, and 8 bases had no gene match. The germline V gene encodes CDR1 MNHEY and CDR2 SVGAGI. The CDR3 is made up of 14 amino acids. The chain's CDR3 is CASGPGQGRYGYTF. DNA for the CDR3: TGTGCCAGCGGCCCGGGACAGGGACGCTATGGCTACACCTTC.

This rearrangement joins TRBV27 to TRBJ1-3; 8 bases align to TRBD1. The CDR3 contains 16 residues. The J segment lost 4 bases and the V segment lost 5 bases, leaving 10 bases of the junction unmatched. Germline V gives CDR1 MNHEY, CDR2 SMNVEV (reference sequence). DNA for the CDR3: TGTGCCAGCAGTCCCTCTCCCCGGGACAGGGGAAACACCATATATTTT. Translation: CASSPSPRDRGNTIYF.

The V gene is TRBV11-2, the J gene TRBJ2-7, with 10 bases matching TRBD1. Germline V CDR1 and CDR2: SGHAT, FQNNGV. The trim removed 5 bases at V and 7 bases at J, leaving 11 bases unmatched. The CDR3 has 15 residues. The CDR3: CASSLGTGAILEQYF. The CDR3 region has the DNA TGTGCCAGCAGCCTCGGGACAGGGGCAATTTTAGAGCAGTACTTC.

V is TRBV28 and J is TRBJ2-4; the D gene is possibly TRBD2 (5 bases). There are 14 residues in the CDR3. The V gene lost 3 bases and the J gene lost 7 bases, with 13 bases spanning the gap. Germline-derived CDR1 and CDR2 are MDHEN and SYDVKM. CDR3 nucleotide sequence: TGTGCCAGCAGTTTCCGGACCCGAGGGAACATTCAGTACTTC. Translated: CASSFRTRGNIQYF.

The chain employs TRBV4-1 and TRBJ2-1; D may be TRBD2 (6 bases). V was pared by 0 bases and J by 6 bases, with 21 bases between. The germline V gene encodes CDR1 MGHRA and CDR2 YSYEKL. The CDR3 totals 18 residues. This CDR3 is CASSQDFGVGGVLNEQFF. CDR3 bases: TGCGCCAGCAGCCAAGATTTCGGGGTAGGAGGGGTCCTCAATGAGCAGTTCTTC.

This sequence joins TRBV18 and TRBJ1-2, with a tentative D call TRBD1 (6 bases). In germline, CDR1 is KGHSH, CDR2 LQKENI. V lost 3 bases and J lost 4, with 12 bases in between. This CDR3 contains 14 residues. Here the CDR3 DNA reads TGTGCCAGCTCACCGGCGGGGGGCGGCTATGGCTACACCTTC. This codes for CASSPAGGGYGYTF.

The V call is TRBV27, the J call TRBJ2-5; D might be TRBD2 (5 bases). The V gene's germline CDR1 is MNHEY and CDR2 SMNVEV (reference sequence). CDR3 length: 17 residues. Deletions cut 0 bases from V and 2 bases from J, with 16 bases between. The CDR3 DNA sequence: TGTGCCAGCAGTTTATCGGGGAGACTCCCGCAGCAAGAGACCCAGTACTTC. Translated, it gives CASSLSGRLPQQETQYF.

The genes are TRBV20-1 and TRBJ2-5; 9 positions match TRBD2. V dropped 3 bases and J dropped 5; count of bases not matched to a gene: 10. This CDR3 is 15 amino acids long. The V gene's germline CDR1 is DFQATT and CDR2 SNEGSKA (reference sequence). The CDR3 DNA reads TGCAGTGCTAGTAAGGTCGCGGGAGGGTGGGAGACCCAGTACTTC. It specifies CSASKVAGGWETQYF.

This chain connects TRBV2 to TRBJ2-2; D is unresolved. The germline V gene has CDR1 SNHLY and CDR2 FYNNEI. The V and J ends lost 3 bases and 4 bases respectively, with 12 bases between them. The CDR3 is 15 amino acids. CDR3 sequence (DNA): TGTGCCAGCAGTGAGCAGGTTTATGGCACCGGGGAGCTGTTTTTT. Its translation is CASSEQVYGTGELFF.

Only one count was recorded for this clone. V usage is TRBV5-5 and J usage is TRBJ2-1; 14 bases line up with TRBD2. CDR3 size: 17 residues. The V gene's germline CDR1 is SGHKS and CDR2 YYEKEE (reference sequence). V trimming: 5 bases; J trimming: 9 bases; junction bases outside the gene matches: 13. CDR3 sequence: CASRPGTSGSINPEQFF. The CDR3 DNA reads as TGTGCCAGCAGACCCGGGACTAGCGGGAGCATTAATCCTGAGCAGTTCTTC.

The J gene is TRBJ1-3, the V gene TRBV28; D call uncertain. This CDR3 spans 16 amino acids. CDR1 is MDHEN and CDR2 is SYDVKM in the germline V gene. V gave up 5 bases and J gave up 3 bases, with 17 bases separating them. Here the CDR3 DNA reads TGTGCCAGCAGTACCAAATCGATCCGGTATGGAAACACCATATATTTT. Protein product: CASSTKSIRYGNTIYF.